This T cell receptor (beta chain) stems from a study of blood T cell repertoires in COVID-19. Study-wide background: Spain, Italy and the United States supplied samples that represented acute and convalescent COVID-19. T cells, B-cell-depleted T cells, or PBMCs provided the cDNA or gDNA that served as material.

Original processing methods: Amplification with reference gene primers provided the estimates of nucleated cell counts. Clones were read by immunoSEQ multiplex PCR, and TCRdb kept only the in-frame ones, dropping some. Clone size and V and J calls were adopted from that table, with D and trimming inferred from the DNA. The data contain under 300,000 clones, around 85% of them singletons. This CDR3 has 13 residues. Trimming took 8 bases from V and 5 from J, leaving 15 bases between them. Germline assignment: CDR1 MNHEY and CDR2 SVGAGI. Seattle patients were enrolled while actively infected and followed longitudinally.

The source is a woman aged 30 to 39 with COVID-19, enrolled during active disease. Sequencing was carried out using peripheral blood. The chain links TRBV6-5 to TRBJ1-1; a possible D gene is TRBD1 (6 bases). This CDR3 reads CASGLRGGTEAFF. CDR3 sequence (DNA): TGTGCCAGCGGCCTCAGGGGAGGGACTGAAGCTTTCTTT.